This T cell receptor (beta chain) was obtained from a study of blood T cell repertoires in COVID-19. Study-wide context: The cDNA or gDNA used as material had been derived from T cells, B-cell-depleted T cells, or PBMCs.

Seattle researchers signed up patients amid active infection and tracked them longitudinally. In the original workflow: How many nucleated cells were present was estimated from reference gene primer amplification. Sequencing used immunoSEQ multiplex PCR; TCRdb keeps in-frame clones, though not all of them. Clone size and V and J calls were adopted from that table, with D and trimming inferred from the DNA. The table has some 200,000 clones, around four fifths seen once. CDR3 size: 13 residues. Between the trimmed V and J ends, which lost 1 base and 4 bases, there was a span of 7 bases. Per the germline V gene, CDR1 is LNHDA and CDR2 is SQIVND (reference sequence).

This chain connects TRBV19 to TRBJ2-5; possibly TRBD2 for D (5 bases). The source material was peripheral blood. The sequence was collected from a man between 60 and 75 years old with COVID-19, enrolled during active disease. The chain's CDR3 is CASSIVRGETQYF. The CDR3 DNA sequence: TGTGCCAGTAGTATAGTTCGGGGAGAGACCCAGTACTTC.